This TCR beta chain was sequenced for a study of blood T cell repertoires in COVID-19. Study-wide background: Sources were T cells, B-cell-depleted T cells, or PBMCs; the material itself was cDNA or gDNA.

The CDR3 has 13 amino acids. Between the trimmed V and J ends, which lost 2 bases and 3 bases, there was a span of 8 bases. Germline V gene lookup returns CDR1 PRHDT and CDR2 FYEKMQ (reference sequence). All enrollees were about 18 to 89 years old and from fewer than 25 US areas. The study assigned cohorts using participant-reported clinical history. In the study's own analysis: The authors estimated nucleated cell counts from reference gene primer amplification. Profiled with immunoSEQ multiplex PCR; TCRdb holds only in-frame clones, not every one. The D gene and trimming were derived from the DNA, and the V and J assignments and clone size from that table. The profile shows approximately 260,000 clones, approximately 86% of them singletons.

The clonotype comes from a woman in her thirties or forties with acute COVID-19. The specimen sequenced was PBMCs or T cells enriched from blood (not recorded which). The V and J genes are TRBV13 and TRBJ2-7; no clear D. In DNA form, the CDR3 reads TGTGCCAGCAGCTTAACAAGTAACTACGAGCAGTACTTC. Its translation: CASSLTSNYEQYF. Full variable domain (outside the CDR3, taken from reference TRBV13 and TRBJ2-7): AAGVIQSPRHLIKEKRETATLKCYPIPRHDTVYWYQQGPGQDPQFLISFYEKMQSDKGSIPDRFSAQQFSDYHSELNMSSLELGDSALYFCASSLTSNYEQYFGPGTRLTVT.